The source of this TCR beta chain is a study of T cell changes during pregnancy in multiple sclerosis. V trimming: 5 bases; J trimming: 0 bases; junction bases outside the gene matches: 6. Germline-derived CDR1 and CDR2 are SQVTM and ANQGSEA. The CDR3 runs 14 residues. Produced via immunoSEQ multiplex PCR; TCRdb's table is partial and in-frame only. The sample consists of around 4,000 clones, 80% to 90% of them appearing once. The chain links TRBV29-1 to TRBJ1-1; 7 bases fit TRBD1. The receptor comes from a female donor in good health, enrolled as a control in a pregnancy study. Material: CD8+ T cells from peripheral blood mononuclear cells, obtained in the first trimester of pregnancy. The CDR3 DNA reads TGCAGCGTTCGGTCAGGGGGACTGAACACTGAAGCTTTCTTT. Its protein is CSVRSGGLNTEAFF. The full variable domain, in which reference TRBV29-1 and TRBJ1-1 provide the parts outside the CDR3, is SAVISQKPSRDICQRGTSLTIQCQVDSQVTMMFWYRQQPGQSLTLIATANQGSEATYESGFVIDKFPISRPNLTFSTLTVSNMSPEDSSIYLCSVRSGGLNTEAFFGQGTRLTVV.